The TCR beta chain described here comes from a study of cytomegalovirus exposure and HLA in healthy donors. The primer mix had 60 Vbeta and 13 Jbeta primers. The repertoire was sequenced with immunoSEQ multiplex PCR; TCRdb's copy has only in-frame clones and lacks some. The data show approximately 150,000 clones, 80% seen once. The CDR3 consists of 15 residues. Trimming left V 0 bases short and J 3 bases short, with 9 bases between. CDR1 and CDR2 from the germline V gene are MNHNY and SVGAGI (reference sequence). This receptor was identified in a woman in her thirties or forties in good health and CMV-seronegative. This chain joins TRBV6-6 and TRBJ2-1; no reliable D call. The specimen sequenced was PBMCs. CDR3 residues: CASSYSMAGYNEQFF. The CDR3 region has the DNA TGTGCCAGCAGTTACTCGATGGCAGGCTACAATGAGCAGTTCTTC.